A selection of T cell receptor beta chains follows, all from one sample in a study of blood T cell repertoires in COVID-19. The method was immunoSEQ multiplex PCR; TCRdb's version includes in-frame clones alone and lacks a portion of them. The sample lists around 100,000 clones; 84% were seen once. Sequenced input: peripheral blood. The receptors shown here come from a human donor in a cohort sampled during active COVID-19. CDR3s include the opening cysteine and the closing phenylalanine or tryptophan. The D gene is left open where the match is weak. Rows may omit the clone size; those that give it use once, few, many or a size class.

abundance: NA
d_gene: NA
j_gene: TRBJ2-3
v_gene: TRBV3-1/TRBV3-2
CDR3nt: TGTGCCAGCAGCCAAGGCAGAATAGCTGGATTTACAGATACGCAGTATTTT
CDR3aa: CASSQGRIAGFTDTQYF

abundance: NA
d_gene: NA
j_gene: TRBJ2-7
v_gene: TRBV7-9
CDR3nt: TGTGCCACCTTGGCCGGGGGCGAGCAGTACTTC
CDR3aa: CATLAGGEQYF

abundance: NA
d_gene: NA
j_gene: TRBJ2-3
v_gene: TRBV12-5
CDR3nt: TGTGCTAGTGGTTTGTTTCTCCGGGATACGCAGTATTTT
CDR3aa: CASGLFLRDTQYF

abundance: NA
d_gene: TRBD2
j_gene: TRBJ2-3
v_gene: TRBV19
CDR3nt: TGTGCCAGTAGTATTCCTAGCGGGGTGAGCACAGATACGCAGTATTTT
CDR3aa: CASSIPSGVSTDTQYF

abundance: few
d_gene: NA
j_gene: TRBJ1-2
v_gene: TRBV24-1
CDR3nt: TGTGCCACCAGTGACCCACAGGGAACAAACTATGGCTACACCTTC
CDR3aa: CATSDPQGTNYGYTF

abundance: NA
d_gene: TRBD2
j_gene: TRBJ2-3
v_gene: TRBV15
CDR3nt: TGTGCCACCAGCAGGCATAGCGGGAGGGCCACCACAGATACGCAGTATTTT
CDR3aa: CATSRHSGRATTDTQYF

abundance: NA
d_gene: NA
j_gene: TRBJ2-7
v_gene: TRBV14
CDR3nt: TGTGCCAGCAGCCAAGAAGTAGCCACCTACGAGCAGTACTTC
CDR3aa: CASSQEVATYEQYF

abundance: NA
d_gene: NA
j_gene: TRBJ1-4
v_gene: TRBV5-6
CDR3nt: TGTGCCAGCAGCTTGGCAGGGGACCAGATCCCAACTAATGAAAAACTGTTTTTT
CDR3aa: CASSLAGDQIPTNEKLFF

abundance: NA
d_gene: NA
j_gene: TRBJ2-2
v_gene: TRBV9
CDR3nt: TGTGCCAGCAGCTCTCTACCCGGGGGGAACACCGGGGAGCTGTTTTTT
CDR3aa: CASSSLPGGNTGELFF

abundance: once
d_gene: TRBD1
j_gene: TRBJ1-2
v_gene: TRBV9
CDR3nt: TGTGCCAGCAGCCCAGGGACAGTTTATGGCTACACCTTC
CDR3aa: CASSPGTVYGYTF

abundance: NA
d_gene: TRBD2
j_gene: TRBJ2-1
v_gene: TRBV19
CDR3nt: TGTGCCAGTAGTATCTTTGAGACTAGCGGATACAATGAGCAGTTCTTC
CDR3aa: CASSIFETSGYNEQFF

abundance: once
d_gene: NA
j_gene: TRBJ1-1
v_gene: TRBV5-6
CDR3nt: TGTGCCAGCAGCTGGGGACTGGTGAACACTGAAGCTTTCTTT
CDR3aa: CASSWGLVNTEAFF

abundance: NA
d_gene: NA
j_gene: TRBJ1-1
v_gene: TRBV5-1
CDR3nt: TGCGCCAGCAGCTTCGGACAGATGAACACTGAAGCTTTCTTT
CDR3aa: CASSFGQMNTEAFF

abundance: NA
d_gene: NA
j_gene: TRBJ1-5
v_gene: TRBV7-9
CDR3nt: TGTGCCAGCAGCTCCGAAAAAGGACTTCAGCCCCAGCATTTT
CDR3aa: CASSSEKGLQPQHF

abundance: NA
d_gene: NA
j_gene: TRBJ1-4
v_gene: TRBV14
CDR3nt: TGTGCGGACCGGGACACCAAGACCGTAAGGGAAAAACTGTTTTTT
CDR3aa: CADRDTKTVREKLFF

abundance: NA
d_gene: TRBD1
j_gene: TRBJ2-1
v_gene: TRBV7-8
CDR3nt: TGTGCCAGCAGCTGGAAGACAGGGACGAGCTCCTACAATGAGCAGTTCTTC
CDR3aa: CASSWKTGTSSYNEQFF

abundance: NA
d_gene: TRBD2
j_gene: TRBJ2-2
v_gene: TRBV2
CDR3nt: TGTGCCAGCAGCCTCGGACTAGCGGGGGGGTACACCGGGGAGCTGTTTTTT
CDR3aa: CASSLGLAGGYTGELFF

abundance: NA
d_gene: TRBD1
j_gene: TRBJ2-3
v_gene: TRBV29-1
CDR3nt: TGCAGCGCCCACCCCCCGGGACAGGGTACAGATACGCAGTATTTT
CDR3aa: CSAHPPGQGTDTQYF